The present TCR beta chain was sequenced within a study of T cell changes during pregnancy in multiple sclerosis (dated 2019 in TCRdb). Regarding the study in general: Changes in the T cell repertoire over the course of pregnancy were examined in this study in women with multiple sclerosis.

Libraries were made using the immunoSEQ multiplex PCR assay. TCRdb stores this immuneACCESS table with in-frame sequences only. Part of the clones is absent; in the studies checked, under half of the shortfall reflects unresolved V genes, and no reason is known for the rest. The table for this sample lists 35,000 to 55,000 clones; 80% to 95% of them were counted only once. The ten biggest clones cover around 2.1% of the sample. As to this clone: The specificity of this receptor is unknown. No base quality values were provided; no much bigger clone lies one nucleotide off.

The CDR3 contains 17 residues, cysteine and phenylalanine counted. Only the CDR3 DNA is retained, 51 bases long and in frame from the first base. Taken from the germline V gene (reference sequence), the CDR1 and CDR2 loops are LNHDA and SQIVND. The germline V end is reduced by 5 bases and the J end by 0 bases; junction bases left unmatched: 9. This TCR was recovered from a female donor with multiple sclerosis, enrolled in a pregnancy study. The material was peripheral blood, obtained in the third trimester of pregnancy. The chain links TRBV19 with TRBJ2-7, with 11 junctional bases fitting TRBD2. The nucleotide sequence is TGTGCCAGTAGTGTTCTACAGGGGACTAGCGGCTCCTACGAGCAGTACTTC. It encodes CASSVLQGTSGSYEQYF.